One and the same sample provided the 15 T cell receptor beta chains below, sequenced in a study of cytomegalovirus exposure and HLA in healthy donors. 13 Jbeta primers and 60 Vbeta primers were used for the PCR. The data were produced by immunoSEQ multiplex PCR, yet TCRdb's version contains in-frame clones alone and is incomplete. The repertoire consists of about 130,000 clones, with around 67% occurring once and the leading ten covering 2.1%. The sequenced material came from PBMCs. The receptors were sampled from a woman in her thirties or forties in good health and CMV-seropositive.

The CDR3 coding sequence is TGCAGTGTGGGAGGTAGCGGCTACACCTTC. Its protein is CSVGGSGYTF. The genes are TRBV20-1 and TRBJ1-2; D gene unclear. V shed 7 bases and J shed 8 bases, with 11 bases lying between them. This CDR3 is built from 10 residues. CDR1 is DFQATT and CDR2 is SNEGSKA in the germline V gene (reference sequence).

The chain recombines TRBV6-4 with TRBJ2-1, with TRBD2 identical over 8 bases. Germline CDR1 and CDR2: MRHNA and SNTAGT. CDR3 length equals 15 residues. The junction had 13 bases not matched to a gene; V was cut back by 7 bases and J by 8 bases. CDR3 coding DNA: TGTGCCAGCACCGCCGTTGGACTAGCCCCCGATGAGCAGTTCTTC. It is translated as CASTAVGLAPDEQFF.

The genes are TRBV18 and TRBJ2-5; TRBD1 agrees at 9 bases. Germline V lookup: CDR1 KGHSH, CDR2 LQKENI. CDR3 size: 14 residues. Germline trimming cut 5 bases from V and 5 bases from J; bases unmatched to any gene: 6. The CDR3 sequence: CASSKQGAGETQYF. The CDR3 DNA follows: TGTGCCAGCTCAAAACAGGGGGCTGGGGAGACCCAGTACTTC.

This sequence joins TRBV18 and TRBJ1-3; no reliable D call. Trimming cost V 0 bases and J 0 bases, with 6 bases left between them. Germline V CDR1 and CDR2: KGHSH, LQKENI. The CDR3 contains 15 residues. The CDR3 DNA follows: TGTGCCAGCTCACCACCCCCAGTCTCTGGAAACACCATATATTTT. Translating gives CASSPPPVSGNTIYF. The whole variable domain, remainder taken from reference TRBV18 and TRBJ1-3, is NAGVMQNPRHLVRRRGQEARLRCSPMKGHSHVYWYRQLPEEGLKFMVYLQKENIIDESGMPKERFSAEFPKEGPSILRIQQVVRGDSAAYFCASSPPPVSGNTIYFGEGSWLTVV.

V and J are TRBV14 and TRBJ2-5; D remains unclear. The germline V gene has CDR1 SGHDN and CDR2 FVKESK. Trimming cost V 1 base and J 5 bases, with 2 bases left between them. CDR3 size: 11 residues. The CDR3 sequence: CASSQAETQYF. CDR3 in DNA: TGTGCCAGCAGCCAAGCGGAGACCCAGTACTTC.

This chain's CDR3 is CASSRDRISSGANVLTF. In DNA form, the CDR3 reads TGTGCCAGCAGCCGGGACAGGATTAGCTCTGGGGCCAACGTCCTGACTTTC. This chain uses TRBV5-4 with TRBJ2-6; 8 bases match TRBD1. Per germline, CDR1 SGHNT and CDR2 YYREEE (reference sequence). The V segment lost 4 bases and the J segment 0 bases; nucleotides outside the gene matches: 6. CDR3 length: 17 amino acids.

This chain uses TRBV7-3 with TRBJ2-1, with 12 bases lining up with TRBD2. With V trimmed by 4 bases and J by 4 bases, 2 bases remained unmatched. Germline CDR1 reads SGHTA; CDR2 reads FQGTGA. The CDR3 runs 15 residues. CDR3 region: CASSSGLAGYNEQFF. The CDR3 DNA follows: TGTGCCAGCAGCTCCGGACTAGCGGGATACAATGAGCAGTTCTTC.

This chain connects TRBV19 to TRBJ2-1; D is possibly TRBD2 (6 bases). The ends were cut back, 6 bases at V and 0 bases at J, with 15 bases in the middle. The V gene's germline CDR1 is LNHDA and CDR2 SQIVND (reference sequence). This CDR3 has 16 amino acids. DNA of the CDR3: TGTGCCAGTAGCAAGCGGGCGGCAAGCTCCTACAATGAGCAGTTCTTC. This translates into CASSKRAASSYNEQFF.

CDR3 in DNA: TGTGCCAGTAGTATCCGTCAGGGGCAGCCTCTTGGGGATAATCAGCCCCAGCATTTT. Amino acid sequence: CASSIRQGQPLGDNQPQHF. The chain links TRBV19 to TRBJ1-5; perhaps TRBD1 as D (6 bases). The CDR3 is 19 residues long. V lost 3 bases, J lost 4 bases, and 25 bases lay in between. Per germline, CDR1 LNHDA and CDR2 SQIVND (reference sequence). The variable domain in full, completed from reference TRBV19 and TRBJ1-5, reads DGGITQSPKYLFRKEGQNVTLSCEQNLNHDAMYWYRQDPGQGLRLIYYSQIVNDFQKGDIAEGYSVSREKKESFPLTVTSAQKNPTAFYLCASSIRQGQPLGDNQPQHFGDGTRLSIL.

J is TRBJ2-3 and V is TRBV9; D is ambiguous. The CDR3 is 15 amino acids. V lost 4 bases to trimming and J lost 0 bases, with 12 bases between them. The V gene's germline CDR1 is SGDLS and CDR2 YYNGEE. The CDR3: CASSPTPLSTDTQYF. CDR3 nucleotides: TGTGCCAGCAGCCCAACCCCCCTAAGCACAGATACGCAGTATTTT.

The genes are TRBV7-8 and TRBJ1-4; possible D gene TRBD1, 6 bases. Germline-derived CDR1 and CDR2 are SGHVS and FQNEAQ. This CDR3 has 14 amino acids. With 4 bases removed from V and 15 bases from J, the gap between germline ends came to 21 bases. The CDR3 here is CASSYGEGQRSLFF. The DNA of the CDR3 is TGTGCCAGCAGCTACGGGGAAGGACAGCGCTCATTGTTTTTT.

As regards this clone: The junction differs from germline at one of its ends, possibly a read error. The same CDR3 can be traced to other DNA sequences in this sample. This chain joins TRBV7-2 and TRBJ1-2; no clear D gene. This CDR3 region has 13 residues. From germline, CDR1 is SGHTA and CDR2 FQGNSA. This chain's CDR3 is CASSLAPQSGYTF. As DNA, the CDR3 is TGCGCCAGCAGCTTAGCGCCTCAGTCCGGCTACACCTTC.

This chain joins TRBV6-1 and TRBJ2-5; 7 bases fit TRBD2. This CDR3 spans 14 amino acids. Germline trimming cut 6 bases from V and 2 bases from J; bases unmatched to any gene: 6. Germline assignment: CDR1 MNHNS and CDR2 SASEGT. DNA for the CDR3: TGTGCCAGCAGACCGGGACTACTACAAGAGACCCAGTACTTC. The encoded protein is CASRPGLLQETQYF.

The rearrangement uses TRBV30 and TRBJ1-5; D is uncertain. Germline CDR1 reads GTSNPN; CDR2 reads SVGIG (reference sequence). V lost 2 bases, J lost 5 bases, and 10 bases lay in between. The CDR3 loop spans 13 amino acids. The CDR3 coding sequence is TGTGCCTGGAGTAAACACGCCGATCAGCCCCAGCATTTT. Translation: CAWSKHADQPQHF. Full variable domain (rest looked up from reference TRBV30 and TRBJ1-5): SQTIHQWPATLVQPVGSPLSLECTVEGTSNPNLYWYRQAAGRGLQLLFYSVGIGQISSEVPQNLSASRPQDRQFILSSKKLLLSDSGFYLCAWSKHADQPQHFGDGTRLSIL.

Comment on this clone: Mismatch with germline at one junction end may stem from a read error. The gene calls are TRBV7-9 and TRBJ2-1, with 9 bases fitting TRBD2. CDR1 is SEHNR, CDR2 FQNEAQ, per germline (reference sequence). This CDR3 comprises 17 residues. CDR3 nucleotide sequence: TGTTCCAGCGGAATAGCGGGAGCCCCTCGGTTGTACAATGAGCAGTTCTTC. It specifies CSSGIAGAPRLYNEQFF.